This TCR beta chain stems from a study of monozygotic twins with inflammatory bowel disease (dated by TCRdb to about 2019). In terms of the full investigation: In total, 30 or so monozygotic twin pairs made up the full study: 19 Danish pairs, all IBD-discordant, plus nine German pairs, of which four were IBD-concordant and five were IBD-discordant. Within discordant pairs, disease-associated traits were sought mainly by comparing IBD patients with their genetically identical healthy co-twins. Each individual had, on average, about 151 000 unique TCRalpha sequences and 181 000 unique TCRbeta sequences available for analysis.

The CDR3 runs 14 amino acids, cysteine and phenylalanine included. DNA for this receptor is not on file. The germline V gene sets CDR1 to SGHRS and CDR2 to YFSETQ. Study-wide findings and limitations: The results gave no support for a single strong signal or clonotype linked to IBD. Because patients received different immunosuppressive treatments, the repertoires may have picked up extra background noise and variability between individuals. Repertoire similarity did not differ between concordant and discordant twins, possibly due to limited statistical power. The analysis was unable to tell different T cell subtypes apart. Compared with healthy twins, IBD patients had fewer clonotypes in common with other individuals, a difference most pronounced in patients showing signs of disease activity. Measured by the inverse Simpson index, TCRbeta repertoire diversity was lower in IBD patients than in their healthy co-twins.

A word on this clonotype: Which antigen it targets is not known.

From each donor, an approximately 2.5 ml peripheral blood sample was collected into PAXgene tubes and kept at -80 degrees C. Without T cell sorting, total RNA was isolated from whole blood using the PAXgene blood miRNA kit on an automated QIAcube. Deep TCRalpha and TCRbeta repertoire profiling with unique molecular barcoding was performed on peripheral blood of monozygotic twin pairs concordant or discordant for inflammatory bowel disease. Smoking habits were recorded for all twin pairs, and each individual was classified as a current, former or never smoker. Receptors were amplified or captured by 5' RACE. Preparation of each TCR library used 3,000 to 3,500 ng of total RNA. For each sample, cDNA was synthesized in eight separate reactions using SMARTScribe reverse transcriptase. During cDNA synthesis, unique molecular identifiers containing a 6-nucleotide sample barcode were introduced by template switching. Amplification of TCRalpha and TCRbeta cDNA involved two nested PCRs of around 15 and 9 cycles, and each PCR was followed by bead purification. Before amplification, the cDNA was treated with uracil DNA-glycosylase and purified using the QIAquick PCR purification kit. In the second PCR, Illumina TruSeq-compatible adapters and sample-specific barcodes were added. Library quality and concentration were checked on TapeStation and Qubit, and libraries were pooled at about 5 ng each. Sequencing of the pooled libraries was done on an Illumina HiSeq2500 single-index Rapid Run using custom sequencing primers and 2 x 100 bp reads. From the authors' description of their analysis: UMI-based consensus assembly with MiGEC version 1.2.6 was used to correct PCR and sequencing errors. MiXCR version 2.1.1 was used to carry out V(D)J alignment, clonotype assembly and CDR3 extraction. To normalise gene usage, clonotype sharing and MAIT/NKT TCR abundance, the analysis used the top 1000, 10 000 and 20 000 clonotypes per sample. After downsampling to 27 000 UMIs, diversity was calculated as the inverse Simpson index using the vegan R package. Statistical testing used paired Mann-Whitney U tests on the discordant twin pairs and applied Benjamini-Hochberg correction for multiple testing. TCRdb reprocessed the reads and lists each CDR3 protein sequence as a single entry, with no DNA. These V and J calls rely on TCRdb rather than the paper's analysis. The sample table records around 450,000 distinct CDR3 sequences. The ten top clones hold roughly 2.2% of the sample.

Specimen: blood. The receptor was derived from a human donor with ulcerative colitis or Crohn's disease, or a healthy co-twin of an affected twin (not recorded which). The rearrangement joined TRBV5-1 to TRBJ2-6. Here the CDR3 is given as CASSQAEGANVLTF.